Sequencing of this T cell receptor (beta chain) was carried out in a study of shared clonotypes between healthy human individuals. In germline, CDR1 is LNHDA, CDR2 SQIVND (reference sequence). Trimming stripped 3 bases from V and 3 bases from J, with 12 bases between. The CDR3 runs 14 residues. Using immunoSEQ multiplex PCR, the repertoire was profiled, and TCRdb retains in-frame clones only, with some absent. The sample lists approximately 2.3 million clones, 80% to 95% occurring once. Material for sequencing was naive CD4+ T cells from PBMCs. Regarding subset: CD45RA+ positively selected. The gene calls are TRBV19 and TRBJ2-7; TRBD2 might be the D (6 bases). The receptor's source is a man aged 18-30 years in good health. Some clones in this sample may be carry-over from other donors' samples. The chain's CDR3 is CASSISGRLYEQYF. The CDR3 region has the DNA TGTGCCAGTAGTATTAGTGGGAGGCTCTACGAGCAGTACTTC.